This T cell receptor beta chain came from a study of blood T cell repertoires in COVID-19. TCRdb keeps only in-frame clones here, not all; method: immunoSEQ multiplex PCR. The sample holds 350,000 to 500,000 clones; about 88% are singletons and the top ten take less than 1.5%. The CDR3 spans 16 residues. CDR1 is MNHEY, CDR2 SMNVEV, per germline (reference sequence). Trimming removed 6 bases at V and 5 bases at J, with 23 bases between. The V and J genes are TRBV27 and TRBJ2-7; a possible D gene is TRBD2 (6 bases). Sequencing input: PBMCs or T cells enriched from blood (not recorded which). This receptor was taken from a woman aged 18 to 35 who had been exposed to COVID-19. CDR3 nucleotides: TGTGCCAGCAGCTCCCGACCGCCGGACTATACCCACGAGCAGTACTTC. Protein product: CASSSRPPDYTHEQYF.